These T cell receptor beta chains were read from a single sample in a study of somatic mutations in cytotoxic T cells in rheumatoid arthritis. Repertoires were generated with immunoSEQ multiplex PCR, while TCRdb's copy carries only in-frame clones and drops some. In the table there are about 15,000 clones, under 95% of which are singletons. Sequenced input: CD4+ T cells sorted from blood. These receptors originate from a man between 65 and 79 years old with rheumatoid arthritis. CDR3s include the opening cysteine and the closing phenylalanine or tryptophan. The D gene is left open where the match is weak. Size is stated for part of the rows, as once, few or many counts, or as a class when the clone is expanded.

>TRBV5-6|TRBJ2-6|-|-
CASSYTGSGANVLTF
TGTGCCAGCAGCTACACAGGGTCCGGGGCCAACGTCCTGACTTTC
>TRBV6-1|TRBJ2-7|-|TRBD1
CASSRQGREQYF
TGTGCCAGCAGTAGACAGGGTCGGGAGCAGTACTTC
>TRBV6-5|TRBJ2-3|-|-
CASSYSRWPSTDTQYF
TGTGCCAGCAGTTACTCGAGGTGGCCTAGCACAGATACGCAGTATTTT
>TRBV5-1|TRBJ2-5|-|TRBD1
CASSFGGTGGQETQYF
TGCGCCAGCAGCTTTGGTGGGACAGGGGGCCAAGAGACCCAGTACTTC
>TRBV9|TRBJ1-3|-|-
CAGSADKGNTIYF
TGTGCCGGCAGCGCAGACAAAGGAAACACCATATATTTT
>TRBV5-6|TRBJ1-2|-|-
CASSPAGGAADYGYTF
TGTGCCAGCAGCCCAGCGGGCGGGGCAGCGGACTATGGCTACACCTTC
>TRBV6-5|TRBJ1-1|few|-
CASSYEGYTEAFF
TGTGCCAGCAGTTACGAGGGATACACTGAAGCTTTCTTT
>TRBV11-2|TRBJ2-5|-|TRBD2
CASSLSSGYEGTQYF
TGTGCCAGCAGCTTGTCTAGCGGGTATGAGGGGACCCAGTACTTC
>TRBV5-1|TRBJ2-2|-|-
CASNNEGGLSGTGELFF
TGCGCCAGCAATAACGAGGGGGGGCTAAGCGGAACCGGGGAGCTGTTTTTT
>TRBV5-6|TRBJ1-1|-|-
CASSHLTGIMNTEAFF
TGTGCCAGCAGCCACCTAACAGGGATCATGAACACTGAAGCTTTCTTT
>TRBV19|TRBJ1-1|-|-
CASSAKTVMNTEAFF
TGTGCCAGTAGTGCCAAGACAGTCATGAACACTGAAGCTTTCTTT
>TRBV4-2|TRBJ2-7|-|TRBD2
CASSQDGDGRGFPYEQYF
TGTGCCAGCAGCCAAGATGGGGACGGGAGGGGGTTTCCCTACGAGCAGTACTTC
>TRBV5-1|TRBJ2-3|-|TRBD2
CASSFVAWEGGKDTQYF
TGCGCCAGCAGCTTTGTGGCGTGGGAGGGCGGTAAGGATACGCAGTATTTT
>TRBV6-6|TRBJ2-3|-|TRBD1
CASSYSPGGLTDTQYF
TGTGCCAGCAGTTACTCCCCAGGGGGCCTCACAGATACGCAGTATTTT
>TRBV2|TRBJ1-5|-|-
CASSESYVQPQHF
TGTGCCAGCAGTGAGTCGTATGTCCAGCCCCAGCATTTT
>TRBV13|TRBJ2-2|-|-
CASSPGGRGGELFF
TGTGCCAGCAGCCCCGGGGGGCGAGGAGGGGAGCTGTTTTTT
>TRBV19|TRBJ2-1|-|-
CASSRGPSREQFF
TGTGCCAGTAGTAGGGGGCCTAGCCGAGAGCAGTTCTTC
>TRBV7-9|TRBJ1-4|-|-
CASSLGGEYNEKLFF
TGTGCCAGCAGCTTAGGGGGGGAGTACAACGAAAAACTGTTTTTT
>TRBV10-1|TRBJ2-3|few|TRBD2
CASRLAGDADTQYF
TGCGCCAGCAGGCTAGCGGGGGACGCAGATACGCAGTATTTT
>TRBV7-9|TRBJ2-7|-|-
CASSSQAGNYHYEQYF
TGTGCCAGCAGCTCCCAAGCGGGTAACTATCACTACGAGCAGTACTTC
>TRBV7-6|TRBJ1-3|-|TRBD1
CASSSRAPQGASGNTIYF
TGTGCCAGCAGCTCCCGAGCACCACAGGGGGCCTCCGGAAACACCATATATTTT
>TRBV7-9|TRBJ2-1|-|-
CASSPVGFGEQFF
TGTGCCAGCAGCCCGGTCGGGTTCGGAGAGCAGTTCTTC
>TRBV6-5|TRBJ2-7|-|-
CASSYNENYEQYF
TGTGCCAGCAGTTACAATGAGAACTACGAGCAGTACTTC
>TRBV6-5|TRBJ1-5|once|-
CATQRGTLQPQHF
TGTGCCACCCAACGAGGGACACTTCAGCCCCAGCATTTT
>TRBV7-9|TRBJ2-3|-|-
CASSLGLSTDTQYF
TGTGCCAGCAGCTTAGGTCTCAGCACAGATACGCAGTATTTT
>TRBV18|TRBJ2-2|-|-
CASSPPSGTGELFF
TGTGCCAGCTCACCACCATCGGGAACCGGGGAGCTGTTTTTT
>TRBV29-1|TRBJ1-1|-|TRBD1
CSVRQGTEVDTEAFF
TGCAGCGTCCGACAGGGGACAGAAGTTGACACTGAAGCTTTCTTT
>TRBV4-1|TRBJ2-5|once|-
CASSQDGVGGTAFQETQYF
TGCGCCAGCAGCCAAGACGGGGTCGGCGGGACAGCATTCCAAGAGACCCAGTACTTC
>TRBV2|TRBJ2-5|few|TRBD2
CASSVFSGGDFYQETQYF
TGTGCCAGCAGTGTTTTTAGCGGGGGTGATTTCTACCAAGAGACCCAGTACTTC
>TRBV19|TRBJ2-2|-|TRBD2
CASISGDRVGELFF
TGTGCCAGTATCAGCGGGGATCGGGTCGGGGAGCTGTTTTTT
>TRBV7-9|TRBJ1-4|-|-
CASSLRQDLEKLFF
TGTGCCAGCAGCCTCCGACAGGACTTAGAGAAACTGTTTTTT
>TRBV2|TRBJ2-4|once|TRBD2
CASSPLAGGSKNIQYF
TGTGCCAGCAGCCCACTAGCGGGGGGGTCAAAAAACATTCAGTACTTC